What follows are 2 T cell receptor beta chains derived from one specimen sequenced in a study of PD-1 blockade in classical Hodgkin lymphoma. Only in-frame clones appear in the TCRdb table, and some are missing; sequencing was by immunoSEQ multiplex PCR. There are over 15,000 clones in the sample; around two thirds occur only once, and 7.8% lies in the top ten. Time point of the sample: cycle 4 day 1 (C4D1), after five to seven weeks of nivolumab. The patients all showed relapse after autologous stem cell transplantation, while their brentuximab vedotin exposure varied. The starting material was peripheral blood mononuclear cells (PBMCs), obtained before the fourth cycle of nivolumab. These receptors came from a human donor with classical Hodgkin lymphoma.

The chain is built from TRBV30 and TRBJ2-7; D unclear. Germline V gene data show CDR1 as GTSNPN and CDR2 as SVGIG (reference sequence). Trimming took 2 bases from V and 3 from J, leaving 8 bases between them. This CDR3 has 12 amino acids. The CDR3 is CAWSILGYEQYF. The CDR3 DNA sequence: TGTGCCTGGAGTATATTGGGCTACGAGCAGTACTTC.

This chain links TRBV4-1 with TRBJ2-7, with TRBD1 matching 7 bases. V dropped 4 bases and J dropped 7; count of bases not matched to a gene: 13. The CDR3 contains 15 residues. Germline CDR1 is MGHRA and CDR2 is YSYEKL. The CDR3 bases are TGCGCCAGCAGCCCAACCTCGACAGGGAGTGGAGAGCAGTACTTC. Translated, it gives CASSPTSTGSGEQYF.